The clone carrying this T cell receptor (beta chain) was recorded at least ten times. Antigen specificity is unknown. This specimen comes from a study of CD8 T cells in ankylosing spondylitis. Study-wide results and limits: For ankylosing spondylitis blood, a TCR beta motif of eight or nine highly homologous variants appeared characteristic. Some motif variants were previously reported in reactive arthritis synovial fluid and blood.

Using its own MiXCR run on the 5' RACE reads, TCRdb lists one record per CDR3 protein. The sample holds about 220,000 distinct CDR3 sequences, roughly a tenth seen once. V lost 3 bases and J lost 4, with 15 bases in between. CDR1 is MNHEY and CDR2 is SMNVEV in the germline V gene (reference sequence). This CDR3 is 15 amino acids long. This receptor was identified in a male donor with ankylosing spondylitis or in good health (not recorded which). Sequenced: blood, either unsorted or a sorted T cell fraction (not recorded which). V is TRBV27 and J is TRBJ2-5; a weak D match, TRBD1 (6 bases). The CDR3 loop reads CASSFQVGGRETQYF. CDR3 nucleotides: TGTGCCAGCAGTTTCCAGGTTGGGGGCCGAGAGACCCAGTACTTC.